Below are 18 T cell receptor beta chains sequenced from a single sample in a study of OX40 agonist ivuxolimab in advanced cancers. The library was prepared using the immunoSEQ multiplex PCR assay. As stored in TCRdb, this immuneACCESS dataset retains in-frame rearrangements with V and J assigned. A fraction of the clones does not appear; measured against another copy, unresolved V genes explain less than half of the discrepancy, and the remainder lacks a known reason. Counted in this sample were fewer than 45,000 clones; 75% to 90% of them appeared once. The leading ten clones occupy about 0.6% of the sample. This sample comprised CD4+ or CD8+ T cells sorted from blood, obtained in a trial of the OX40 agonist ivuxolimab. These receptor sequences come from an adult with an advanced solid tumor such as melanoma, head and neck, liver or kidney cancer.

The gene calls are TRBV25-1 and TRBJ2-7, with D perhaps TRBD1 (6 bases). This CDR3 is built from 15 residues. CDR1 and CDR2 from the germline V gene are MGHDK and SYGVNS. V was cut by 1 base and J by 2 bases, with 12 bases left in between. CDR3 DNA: TGTGCCAGCAGTGAATCCAGGACAGCAACCTACGAGCAGTACTTC. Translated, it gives CASSESRTATYEQYF.

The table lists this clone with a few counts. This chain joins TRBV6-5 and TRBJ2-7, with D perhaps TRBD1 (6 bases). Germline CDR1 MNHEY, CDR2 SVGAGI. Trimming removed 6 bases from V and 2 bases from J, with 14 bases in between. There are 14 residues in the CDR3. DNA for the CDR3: TGTGCCAGCAGGGGACACGGCCCCCCCTACGAGCAGTACTTC. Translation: CASRGHGPPYEQYF.

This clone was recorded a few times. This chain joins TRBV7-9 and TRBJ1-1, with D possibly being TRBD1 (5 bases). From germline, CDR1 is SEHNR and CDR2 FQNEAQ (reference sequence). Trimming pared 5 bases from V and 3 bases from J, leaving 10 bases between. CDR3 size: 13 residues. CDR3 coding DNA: TGTGCCAGCAGCCTCGGGACGGACACTGAAGCTTTCTTT. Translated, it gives CASSLGTDTEAFF.

The CDR3 is CASSSDSSTYNEQFF. Written as DNA, the CDR3 is TGTGCCAGCAGCTCGGACAGCTCCACCTACAATGAGCAGTTCTTC. This chain connects TRBV7-2 to TRBJ2-1, with D tentatively TRBD1 (6 bases). This CDR3 spans 15 amino acids. CDR1 and CDR2 (germline): SGHTA, FQGNSA. Deletions cut 4 bases from V and 2 bases from J, with 12 bases between.

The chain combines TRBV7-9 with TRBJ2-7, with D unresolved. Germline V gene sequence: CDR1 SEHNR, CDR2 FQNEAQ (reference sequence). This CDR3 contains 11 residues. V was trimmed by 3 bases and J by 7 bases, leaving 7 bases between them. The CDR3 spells CASSFGPEQYF. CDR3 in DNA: TGTGCCAGCAGCTTCGGCCCGGAGCAGTACTTC.

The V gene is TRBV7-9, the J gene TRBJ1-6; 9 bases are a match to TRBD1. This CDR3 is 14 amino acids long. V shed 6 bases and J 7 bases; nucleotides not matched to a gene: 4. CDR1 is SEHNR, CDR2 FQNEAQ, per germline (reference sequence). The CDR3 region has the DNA TGTGCCAGCAGTAAACAGGGGGCAAATTCACCCCTCCACTTT. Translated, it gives CASSKQGANSPLHF.

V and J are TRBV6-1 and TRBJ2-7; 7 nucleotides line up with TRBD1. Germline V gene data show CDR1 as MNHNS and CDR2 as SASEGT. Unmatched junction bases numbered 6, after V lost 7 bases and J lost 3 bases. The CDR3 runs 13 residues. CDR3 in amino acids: CASTLQGRYEQYF. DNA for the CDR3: TGTGCCAGCACCCTACAGGGGCGCTACGAGCAGTACTTC.

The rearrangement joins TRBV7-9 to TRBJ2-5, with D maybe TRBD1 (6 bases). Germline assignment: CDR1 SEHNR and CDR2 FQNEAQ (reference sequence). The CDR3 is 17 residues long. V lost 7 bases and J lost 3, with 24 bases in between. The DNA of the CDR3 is TGTGCCAGCATCAAATTCCTCAATTACAGGGATAAAGAGACCCAGTACTTC. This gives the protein CASIKFLNYRDKETQYF.

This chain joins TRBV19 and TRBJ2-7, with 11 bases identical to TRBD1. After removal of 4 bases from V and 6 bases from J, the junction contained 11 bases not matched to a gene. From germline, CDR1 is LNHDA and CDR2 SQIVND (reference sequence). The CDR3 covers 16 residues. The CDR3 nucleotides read TGTGCCAGTAGTACTACCTTTTGGGACAGGGGGTCCGAGCAGTACTTC. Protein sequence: CASSTTFWDRGSEQYF.

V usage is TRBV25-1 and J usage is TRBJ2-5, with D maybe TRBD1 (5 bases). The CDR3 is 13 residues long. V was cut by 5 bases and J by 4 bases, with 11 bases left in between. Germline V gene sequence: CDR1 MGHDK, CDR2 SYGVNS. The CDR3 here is CASSPREGETQYF. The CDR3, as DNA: TGTGCCAGCAGTCCCAGGGAAGGAGAGACCCAGTACTTC.

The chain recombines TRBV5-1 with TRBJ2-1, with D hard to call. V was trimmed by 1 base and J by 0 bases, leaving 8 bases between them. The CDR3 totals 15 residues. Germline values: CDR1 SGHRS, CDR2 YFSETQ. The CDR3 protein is CASSLTVSSYNEQFF. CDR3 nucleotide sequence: TGCGCCAGCAGCTTGACGGTGAGCTCCTACAATGAGCAGTTCTTC.

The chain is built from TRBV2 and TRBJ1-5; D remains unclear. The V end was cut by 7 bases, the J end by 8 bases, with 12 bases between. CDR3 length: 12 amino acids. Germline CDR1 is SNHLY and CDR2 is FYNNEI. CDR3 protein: CASTTTGEPQHF. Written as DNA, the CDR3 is TGTGCCAGCACAACGACCGGAGAGCCCCAGCATTTT.

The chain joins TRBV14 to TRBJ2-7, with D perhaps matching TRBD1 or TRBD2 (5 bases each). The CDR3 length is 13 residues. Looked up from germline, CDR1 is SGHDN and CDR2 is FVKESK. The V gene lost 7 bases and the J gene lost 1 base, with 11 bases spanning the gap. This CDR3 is CASNRDASYEQYF. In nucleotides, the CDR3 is TGTGCCAGCAACCGGGACGCTTCCTACGAGCAGTACTTC.

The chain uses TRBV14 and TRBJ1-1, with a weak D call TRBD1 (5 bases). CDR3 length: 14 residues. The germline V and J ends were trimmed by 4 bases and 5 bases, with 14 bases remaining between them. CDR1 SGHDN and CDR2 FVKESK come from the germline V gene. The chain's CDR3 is CASSRGSWGTEAFF. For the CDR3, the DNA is TGTGCCAGCAGCCGCGGTTCTTGGGGGACTGAAGCTTTCTTT.

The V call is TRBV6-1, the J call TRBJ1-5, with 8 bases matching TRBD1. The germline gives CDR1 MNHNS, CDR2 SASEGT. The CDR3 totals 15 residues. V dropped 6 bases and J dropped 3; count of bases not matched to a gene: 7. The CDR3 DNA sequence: TGTGCCAGCAGCTTGGACAGGGACAACAATCAGCCCCAGCATTTT. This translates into CASSLDRDNNQPQHF.

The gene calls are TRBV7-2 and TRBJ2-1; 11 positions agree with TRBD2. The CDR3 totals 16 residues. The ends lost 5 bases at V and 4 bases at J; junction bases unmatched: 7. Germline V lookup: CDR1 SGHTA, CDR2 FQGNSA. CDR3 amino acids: CASSPRASGGYNEQFF. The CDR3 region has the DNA TGTGCCAGCAGCCCCCGGGCTAGCGGGGGGTACAATGAGCAGTTCTTC.

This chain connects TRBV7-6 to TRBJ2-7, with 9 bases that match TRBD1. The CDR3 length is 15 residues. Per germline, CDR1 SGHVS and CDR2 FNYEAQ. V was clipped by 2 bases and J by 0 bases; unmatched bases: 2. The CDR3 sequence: CASSLQQGASYEQYF. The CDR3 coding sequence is TGTGCCAGCAGCTTACAACAGGGGGCCTCCTACGAGCAGTACTTC.

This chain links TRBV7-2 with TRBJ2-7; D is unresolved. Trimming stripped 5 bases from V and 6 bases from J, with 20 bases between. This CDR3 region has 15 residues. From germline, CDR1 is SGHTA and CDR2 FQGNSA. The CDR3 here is CASSPFGGYLGEQYF. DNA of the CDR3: TGTGCCAGCAGCCCTTTCGGCGGCTACCTAGGCGAGCAGTACTTC.